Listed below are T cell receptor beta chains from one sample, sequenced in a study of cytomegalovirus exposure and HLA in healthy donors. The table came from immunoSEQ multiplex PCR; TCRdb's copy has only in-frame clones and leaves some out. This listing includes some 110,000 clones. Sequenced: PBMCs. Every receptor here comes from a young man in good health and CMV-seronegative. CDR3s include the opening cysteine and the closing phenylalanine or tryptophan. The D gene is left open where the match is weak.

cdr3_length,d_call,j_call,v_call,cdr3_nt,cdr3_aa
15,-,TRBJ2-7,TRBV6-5,TGTGCCAGCAGCTCACCAAGGACAGAAACCTACGAGCAGTACTTC,CASSSPRTETYEQYF
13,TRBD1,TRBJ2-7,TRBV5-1,TGCGCCAGCAGCCCCGCAGGGGGCGCCGAGCAGTACTTC,CASSPAGGAEQYF
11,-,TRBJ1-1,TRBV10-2,TGCGCCAGTTCGGACGGGACAGAAGCTTTCTTT,CASSDGTEAFF
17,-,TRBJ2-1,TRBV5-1,TGCGCCAGCAGCTTGTCGGACATTGAGGTCTACTACAATGAGCAGTTCTTC,CASSLSDIEVYYNEQFF
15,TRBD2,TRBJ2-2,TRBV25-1,TGTGCCAGCAGTGAACTAGCGGGAGACACCGGGGAGCTGTTTTTT,CASSELAGDTGELFF
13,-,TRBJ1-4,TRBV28,TGTGCCAGCAGTCTTTATACTAATGAAAAACTGTTTTTT,CASSLYTNEKLFF
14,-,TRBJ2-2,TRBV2,TGTGCCAGCAGTGCGGCAGGGAACACCGGGGAGCTGTTTTTT,CASSAAGNTGELFF
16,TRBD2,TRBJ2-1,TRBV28,TGTGCCAGCAGTTTAGAGGAGCGGGAGATAAACAATGAGCAGTTCTTC,CASSLEEREINNEQFF
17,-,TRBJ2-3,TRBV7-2,TGTGCCAGCAGCTTCGCGGGTGGGGGGATTCACACAGATACGCAGTATTTT,CASSFAGGGIHTDTQYF
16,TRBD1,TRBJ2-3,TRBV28,TGTGCCAGCAGAAAACATGGGACAGGGAGCACAGATACGCAGTATTTT,CASRKHGTGSTDTQYF
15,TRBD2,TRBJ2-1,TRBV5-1,TGCGCCAGCGTATCGGGACTAACAACCTACAATGAGCAGTTCTTC,CASVSGLTTYNEQFF
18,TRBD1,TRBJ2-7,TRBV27,TGTGCCAGCAGTTTCGCCTTTGGGACAGGGGACACAGTAGGCGAGCAGTACTTC,CASSFAFGTGDTVGEQYF
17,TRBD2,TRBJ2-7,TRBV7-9,TGTGCCAGCAGCTTAGTAGGGGGACTAGCGGGTCGCTACGAGCAGTACTTC,CASSLVGGLAGRYEQYF
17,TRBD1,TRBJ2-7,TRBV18,TGTGCCAGCTCATCCCTACAAAGACAGGGTCTCAACTACGAGCAGTACTTC,CASSSLQRQGLNYEQYF
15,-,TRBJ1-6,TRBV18,TGTGCCAGCTCTCCCAAGGACAGATATGGTTCACCCCTCCACTTT,CASSPKDRYGSPLHF
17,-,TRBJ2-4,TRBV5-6,TGTGCCAGCAGCCGCGACACGGGACACTTAGCCAAAAACATTCAGTACTTC,CASSRDTGHLAKNIQYF
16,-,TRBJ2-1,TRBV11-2,TGTGCCAGCAGTTTCTCGCAACTGGGGGGTACGGGGGAGCAGTTCTTC,CASSFSQLGGTGEQFF
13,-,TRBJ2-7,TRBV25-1,TGTGCCAGCAGTGCAGGACAGTTCTACGAGCAGTACTTC,CASSAGQFYEQYF
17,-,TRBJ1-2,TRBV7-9,TGTGCCAGCAGCTTACTGGGGCAGCAAAGACCTAACTATGGCTACACCTTC,CASSLLGQQRPNYGYTF
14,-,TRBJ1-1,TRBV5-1,TGCGCCAGCAGCTTGGGTTCCGGGTTATCTGAAGCTTTCTTT,CASSLGSGLSEAFF
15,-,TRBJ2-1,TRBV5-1,TGCGCCAGCGGTAAACAAGGGGTCGGGTACAATGAGCAGTTCTTC,CASGKQGVGYNEQFF
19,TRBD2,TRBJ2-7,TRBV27,TGTGCCAGCTACCAACCAGGGACAGTCGGGACTAGCGGGAGAGCGGAGCAGTACTTC,CASYQPGTVGTSGRAEQYF
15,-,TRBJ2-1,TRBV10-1,TGCGCCAGCAGTGAGAAGCGCAGCTCCTACAATGAGCAGTTCTTC,CASSEKRSSYNEQFF
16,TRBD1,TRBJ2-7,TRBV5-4,TGTGCCAGCAGCTCACAGGACAGGGTTACTATCTACGAGCAGTACTTC,CASSSQDRVTIYEQYF
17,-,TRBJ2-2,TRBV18,TGTGCCAGCTCATCCCAGTTCGACAGCGCGAACACCGGGGAGCTGTTTTTT,CASSSQFDSANTGELFF
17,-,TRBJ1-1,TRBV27,TGTGCCAGCAGACCCAATCAACCGGGACACCAGAACACTGAAGCTTTCTTT,CASRPNQPGHQNTEAFF
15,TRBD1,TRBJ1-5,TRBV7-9,TGTGCCAGCAGCCGACCGGGACAGGGCAATCAGCCCCAGCATTTT,CASSRPGQGNQPQHF
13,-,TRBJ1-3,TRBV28,TGTGCCAGCCAGGTCTACTCTGGAAACACCATATATTTT,CASQVYSGNTIYF
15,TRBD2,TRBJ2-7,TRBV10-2,TGCGCCAGCAGGGGAAGACTAGCGGGAGGGAACGAGCAGTACTTC,CASRGRLAGGNEQYF
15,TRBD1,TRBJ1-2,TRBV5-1,TGCGCCAGCAGCTTGGGGACAGGGAAGTCTCGAGGCTACACCTTC,CASSLGTGKSRGYTF
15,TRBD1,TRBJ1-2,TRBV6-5,TGTGCCAGCAGTTACGGGGGACAGGGATCATACGGCTACACCTTC,CASSYGGQGSYGYTF
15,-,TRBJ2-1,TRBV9,TGTGCCAGCAGCACCCCTTCCCGAAGGGGTGGTGAGCAGTTCTTC,CASSTPSRRGGEQFF
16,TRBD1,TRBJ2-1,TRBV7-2,TGTGCCAGCAGCCGCACCGGGACAGGGTCCTACAATGAGCAGTTCTTC,CASSRTGTGSYNEQFF
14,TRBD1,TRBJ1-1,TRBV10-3,TGTGCCATCAGCGGGACAGGGGACGGTGGTGAAGCTTTCTTT,CAISGTGDGGEAFF
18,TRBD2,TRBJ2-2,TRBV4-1,TGCGCCAGCAGCCAGGTAGGCCTAGCGGACGCGAACACCGGGGAGCTGTTTTTT,CASSQVGLADANTGELFF
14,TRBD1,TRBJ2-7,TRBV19,TGTGCCAGTACCCCCCGGGACAGGGCCTACGAGCAGTACTTC,CASTPRDRAYEQYF
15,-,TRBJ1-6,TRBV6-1,TGTGCCAGCAGTGAAGCAGGACTACATAATTCACCCCTCCACTTT,CASSEAGLHNSPLHF
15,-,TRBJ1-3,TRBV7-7,TGTGCTAGCAGCCGCGACGAGGATCATGGAAACACCATATATTTT,CASSRDEDHGNTIYF
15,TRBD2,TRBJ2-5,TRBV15,TGTGCCACCAGCAGACCCCCGGCGGGAGGGGAGACCCAGTACTTC,CATSRPPAGGETQYF
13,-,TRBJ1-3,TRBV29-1,TGCAGCGTTGCGGGGGAGGTGGGAAACACCATATATTTT,CSVAGEVGNTIYF
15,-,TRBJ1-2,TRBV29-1,TGCAGCGTTGAAGTGGGGGCAGGGGCGGGCGGTGGCTACACCTTC,CSVEVGAGAGGGYTF
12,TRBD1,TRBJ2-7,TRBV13,TGTGCCAGCAGCGGACAGGGGCGGCAATTTTACTTC,CASSGQGRQFYF
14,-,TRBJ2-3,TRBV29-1,TGCAGCGTTCGCTCAACTAGTCGCACAGATACGCAGTATTTT,CSVRSTSRTDTQYF
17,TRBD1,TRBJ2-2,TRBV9,TGTGCCAGCAGCGTTGCCACGGGACAGATAAACACCGGGGAGCTGTTTTTT,CASSVATGQINTGELFF
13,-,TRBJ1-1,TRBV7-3,TGTGCCAGCAGCTTTTCGGGGGACACTGAAGCTTTCTTT,CASSFSGDTEAFF
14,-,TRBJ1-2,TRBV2,TGTGCCAGCAGTGGCGCATCAACCCCCTATGGCTACACCTTC,CASSGASTPYGYTF
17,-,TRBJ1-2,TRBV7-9,TGTGCCAGCAGCTCGGAAAGACACGGACACGCCTTCTATGGCTACACCTTC,CASSSERHGHAFYGYTF
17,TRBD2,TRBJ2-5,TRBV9,TGTGCCAGCAGCGTAGCGGCTAGCGGGGGGCACCAAGAGACCCAGTACTTC,CASSVAASGGHQETQYF
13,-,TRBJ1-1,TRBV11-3,TGTGCCAGCAGCTTCGCTATCAACACTGAAGCTTTCTTT,CASSFAINTEAFF